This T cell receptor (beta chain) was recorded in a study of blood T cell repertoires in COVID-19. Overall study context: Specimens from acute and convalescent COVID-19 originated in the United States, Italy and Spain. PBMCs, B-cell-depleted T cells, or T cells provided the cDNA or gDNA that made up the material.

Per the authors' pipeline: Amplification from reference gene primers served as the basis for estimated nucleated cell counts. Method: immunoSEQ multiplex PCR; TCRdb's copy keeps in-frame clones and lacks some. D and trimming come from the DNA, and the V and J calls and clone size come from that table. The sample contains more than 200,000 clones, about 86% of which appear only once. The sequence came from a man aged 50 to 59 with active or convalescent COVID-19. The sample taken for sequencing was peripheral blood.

The CDR3 loop reads CASSLSTSGITDTQYF. Here the CDR3 DNA reads TGCGCCAGCAGCTTGTCTACTAGCGGAATCACAGATACGCAGTATTTT. The chain is built from TRBV5-1 and TRBJ2-3; TRBD2 matches 8 bases. After removal of 1 base from V and 2 bases from J, the junction contained 6 bases not matched to a gene. The V gene's germline CDR1 is SGHRS and CDR2 YFSETQ. The CDR3 runs to 16 residues.